The source of this T cell receptor beta chain is a study of CD8+CD57+ T cells in acquired aplastic anemia. Study context: Sorted CD4+ and CD8+ cells gave an average of roughly 3.5 ug of DNA.

In this sample, this clonotype turned up many times. Germline-derived CDR1 and CDR2 are SQVTM and ANQGSEA. The length of the CDR3 is 14 residues. V was cut by 6 bases and J by 0 bases, with 14 bases left in between. Genomic DNA, the template, was used for profiling of the TCR beta VDJ and CDR3. TCRdb reanalysed the reads using MiXCR and keeps one entry per CDR3 protein. The data hold roughly 420,000 distinct CDR3 sequences, with under 80% observed a single time. The clonotype was recovered from a human donor in good health, serving as a control. This chain links TRBV29-1 with TRBJ1-2; D is perhaps TRBD1 (5 bases). Material for sequencing was sorted CD4+, CD8+, or CD8+CD57+ T cells (not recorded which) from PBMCs. CDR3 DNA: TGCAGCGTGGTGGTGACAGCGGCTAACTATGGCTACACCTTC. As protein: CSVVVTAANYGYTF.